The clone carrying this T cell receptor (beta chain) was detected many times. The antigen remains undetermined. These data come from a study of CD8+CD57+ T cells in acquired aplastic anemia. Broader study findings: Overlap between patients and controls comprised roughly 28 CD8+ CDR3 sequences. The CD8+ Simpson's diversity of patients and controls was not significantly different.

Sequenced patients had shown CD8+CD57+ cell expansion by flow cytometry. The template for TCR beta VDJ and CDR3 sequence profiling was genomic DNA. TCRdb itself ran the reads through MiXCR, one entry per CDR3 protein. The sample consists of 300,000 or so distinct CDR3 sequences, roughly 53% of them appearing once. The sample consisted of sorted CD4+, CD8+, or CD8+CD57+ T cells (not recorded which) from PBMCs. The receptor was isolated from a human donor with aplastic anemia.

CDR3 sequence: CASSSHPGQGNNEQYF. In nucleotides, the CDR3 is TGCGCCAGCAGTTCCCACCCGGGACAGGGTAACAACGAGCAGTACTTC. The rearrangement links TRBV5-1 to TRBJ2-7, with 9 bases fitting TRBD1. V lost 5 bases and J lost 5; bases outside the gene matches: 14. Germline CDR1 is SGHRS and CDR2 is YFSETQ. The CDR3 length is 16 residues.